A selection of T cell receptor beta chains follows, all from one sample in a study of cytomegalovirus exposure and HLA in healthy donors. Sequencing used immunoSEQ multiplex PCR; TCRdb keeps in-frame clones, though not all of them. The specimen's table records approximately 140,000 clones. Sequencing was done on a sample of PBMCs. Source of these receptors: a woman aged 50 to 60 in good health and CMV-seronegative. Both conserved end residues are part of each CDR3. D genes are given only for firm matches.

V gene	J gene	D gene	CDR3 protein	CDR3 DNA
TRBV19	TRBJ2-1	TRBD2	CASSIPKTSGSYNEQFF	TGTGCCAGTAGTATCCCAAAGACTAGCGGGAGTTACAATGAGCAGTTCTTC
TRBV6-5	TRBJ2-1	TRBD1	CASSYGDSGSNEQFF	TGTGCCAGCAGTTACGGGGACAGTGGGTCCAATGAGCAGTTCTTC
TRBV4-1	TRBJ2-5	-	CASSQLGLETQYF	TGCGCCAGCAGCCAATTGGGCTTAGAGACCCAGTACTTC
TRBV19	TRBJ1-3	-	CASRRERFSGNTIYF	TGTGCCAGTCGGCGGGAACGCTTCTCTGGAAACACCATATATTTT
TRBV6-5	TRBJ2-1	TRBD2	CASSYQIAGGDNEQFF	TGTGCCAGCAGTTACCAAATAGCGGGAGGCGACAATGAGCAGTTCTTC
TRBV4-1	TRBJ2-7	TRBD1	CASSQGQGSYEQYF	TGCGCCAGCAGCCAAGGACAGGGCTCCTACGAGCAGTACTTC
TRBV4-1	TRBJ1-5	-	CASSQAGSDQPQHF	TGCGCCAGCAGCCAAGCAGGTTCGGATCAGCCCCAGCATTTT
TRBV9	TRBJ1-2	TRBD1	CASSRDSVSSYTF	TGTGCCAGCAGTCGGGACAGCGTCAGCAGCTACACCTTC
TRBV29-1	TRBJ2-5	-	CSVRGYQGTQYF	TGCAGCGTGAGGGGGTACCAGGGGACCCAGTACTTC
TRBV19	TRBJ2-7	TRBD1	CASSLGTGGNEQYF	TGTGCCAGTAGTCTCGGGACAGGGGGCAACGAGCAGTACTTC
TRBV6-1	TRBJ1-2	TRBD1	CASRTRTGGEFGYTF	TGTGCCAGCAGAACTAGGACAGGGGGCGAATTTGGCTACACCTTC
TRBV27	TRBJ2-7	TRBD2	CASGAGVNSEQYF	TGTGCCAGTGGTGCGGGAGTTAACTCCGAGCAGTACTTC
TRBV4-2	TRBJ2-3	-	CASSQDRGRALTQYF	TGTGCCAGCAGCCAAGATCGGGGGAGAGCGCTTACGCAGTATTTT
TRBV11-3	TRBJ1-1	TRBD1	CASSQGTANTEAFF	TGTGCCAGCAGCCAAGGGACAGCGAACACTGAAGCTTTCTTT
TRBV5-1	TRBJ2-3	-	CASSLGQGQDTQYF	TGCGCCAGCAGCTTGGGGCAGGGTCAAGATACGCAGTATTTT
TRBV27	TRBJ1-5	-	CASRKDSSDGQPQHF	TGTGCCAGCAGGAAGGACAGTTCCGATGGGCAGCCCCAGCATTTT
TRBV10-1	TRBJ1-1	TRBD1	CASSGDRERPLLGTEAFF	TGCGCCAGCAGTGGGGACAGGGAAAGGCCCCTGTTGGGCACTGAAGCTTTCTTT
TRBV7-2	TRBJ2-6	TRBD2	CASSLVHRGAGANVLTF	TGTGCCAGCAGCTTAGTGCATCGGGGGGCTGGGGCCAACGTCCTGACTTTC
TRBV7-2	TRBJ2-1	TRBD2	CASSLAPPASGRDNEQFF	TGTGCCAGCAGCTTAGCCCCTCCGGCTAGCGGGAGAGACAATGAGCAGTTCTTC
TRBV7-2	TRBJ2-3	TRBD2	CASSLRDYRVSTDTQYF	TGTGCCAGCAGCCTCAGGGACTATCGTGTAAGCACAGATACGCAGTATTTT
TRBV29-1	TRBJ2-2	-	CSVGASWNGELFF	TGCAGCGTTGGAGCTAGTTGGAACGGGGAGCTGTTTTTT
TRBV2	TRBJ2-5	-	CASNSGEQETQYF	TGTGCCAGCAATAGCGGTGAACAAGAGACCCAGTACTTC
TRBV19	TRBJ2-2	-	CASTWTENTGELFF	TGTGCCAGTACCTGGACAGAGAACACCGGGGAGCTGTTTTTT
TRBV18	TRBJ2-5	-	CASSPDGPGWAGSQYF	TGTGCCAGCTCACCAGACGGCCCGGGGTGGGCGGGGTCCCAGTACTTC
TRBV25-1	TRBJ2-1	-	CATSLSYNEQFF	TGTGCCACCTCCCTCTCCTACAATGAGCAGTTCTTC
TRBV10-3	TRBJ1-2	-	CAIAPVGGGYTF	TGTGCCATCGCTCCCGTGGGGGGAGGCTACACCTTC
TRBV9	TRBJ2-1	-	CASSVGASQSYNEQFF	TGTGCCAGCAGCGTAGGCGCTTCCCAATCCTACAATGAGCAGTTCTTC
TRBV30	TRBJ2-7	TRBD2	CAWSSGTYEQYF	TGTGCCTGGTCGAGCGGGACCTACGAGCAGTACTTC
TRBV5-6	TRBJ1-2	TRBD1	CASSAGQGGTNYGYTF	TGTGCCAGCAGCGCGGGACAGGGGGGGACTAACTATGGCTACACCTTC
TRBV5-8	TRBJ2-4	TRBD1	CASSRQGLDIQYF	TGTGCCAGCAGCCGACAGGGCTTAGACATTCAGTACTTC
TRBV5-6	TRBJ1-5	-	CASSGGGNQPQHF	TGTGCCAGCAGTGGAGGGGGCAATCAGCCCCAGCATTTT
TRBV5-1	TRBJ2-2	TRBD1	CATGQGETGELFF	TGCGCCACAGGACAGGGGGAGACCGGGGAGCTGTTTTTT
TRBV5-4	TRBJ2-7	-	CASSVVGRGSASYEQYF	TGTGCCAGCAGCGTGGTTGGGAGGGGGAGCGCGTCCTACGAGCAGTACTTC
TRBV28	TRBJ2-3	-	CASSRVFPTDTQYF	TGTGCCAGCAGCAGGGTTTTTCCCACAGATACGCAGTATTTT
TRBV28	TRBJ1-5	-	CASSLHGQGRNQPQHF	TGTGCCAGCAGTTTACATGGTCAGGGAAGAAATCAGCCCCAGCATTTT
TRBV19	TRBJ1-2	TRBD1	CASSIRDRPSNYGYTF	TGTGCCAGTAGTATTCGGGACAGGCCCTCTAACTATGGCTACACCTTC
TRBV18	TRBJ2-1	TRBD2	CASSPGLQDNEQFF	TGTGCCAGCTCACCGGGACTACAAGACAATGAGCAGTTCTTC
TRBV5-4	TRBJ2-3	TRBD2	CASSTGLAGGPRGTDTQYF	TGTGCCAGCAGTACGGGACTAGCGGGGGGGCCCCGTGGCACAGATACGCAGTATTTT
TRBV29-1	TRBJ2-7	-	CSVEVVPTYEQYF	TGCAGCGTTGAAGTGGTGCCAACCTACGAGCAGTACTTC
TRBV2	TRBJ2-1	-	CASSGTAPGYNEQFF	TGTGCCAGCAGCGGGACTGCCCCAGGGTACAATGAGCAGTTCTTC
TRBV6-5	TRBJ1-3	-	CASSLQGAVSGNTIYF	TGTGCCAGCAGTTTACAGGGAGCGGTCTCTGGAAACACCATATATTTT
TRBV4-1	TRBJ1-4	TRBD1	CASRRDRGVGKLFF	TGCGCCAGCCGCCGGGACAGGGGGGTCGGGAAACTGTTTTTT
TRBV27	TRBJ2-4	TRBD2	CASSLSSGVLNIQYF	TGTGCCAGCAGTTTAAGTAGCGGGGTTCTGAACATTCAGTACTTC
TRBV6-6	TRBJ2-3	TRBD2	CASSYSGGGTTDTQYF	TGTGCCAGCAGTTACTCAGGCGGGGGGACCACAGATACGCAGTATTTT
TRBV2	TRBJ2-5	-	CASSGRAAIQETQYF	TGTGCCAGCAGTGGGCGGGCGGCAATCCAAGAGACCCAGTACTTC
TRBV19	TRBJ2-5	TRBD1	CASFDRGQETQYF	TGTGCCAGCTTTGACAGGGGGCAGGAGACCCAGTACTTC
TRBV13	TRBJ2-3	TRBD1	CASSYTGTGGEDTQYF	TGTGCCAGCAGCTATACCGGGACAGGGGGCGAAGATACGCAGTATTTT
TRBV5-4	TRBJ2-3	-	CASSSATGSTDTQYF	TGTGCCAGCAGCTCCGCTACAGGGAGCACAGATACGCAGTATTTT
TRBV19	TRBJ2-1	TRBD1	CASSPYRGDRNEQFF	TGTGCCAGTAGTCCGTACAGGGGGGATAGAAATGAGCAGTTCTTC
TRBV27	TRBJ2-7	TRBD2	CASSIAGPGGYEQYF	TGTGCCAGCAGTATAGCGGGCCCGGGGGGCTACGAGCAGTACTTC
TRBV5-1	TRBJ1-1	-	CASSFSGVGTEAFF	TGCGCCAGCAGCTTTTCGGGGGTGGGGACTGAAGCTTTCTTT
TRBV5-1	TRBJ2-7	TRBD1	CASSWTGDYEQYF	TGCGCCAGCAGCTGGACAGGGGACTACGAGCAGTACTTC
TRBV27	TRBJ2-7	-	CASSYAAASYHEQYF	TGTGCCAGCAGTTACGCGGCTGCGTCTTACCACGAGCAGTACTTC
TRBV30	TRBJ2-7	-	CAWSAGILVYEQYF	TGTGCCTGGAGTGCCGGGATACTCGTCTACGAGCAGTACTTC
TRBV18	TRBJ1-4	TRBD1	CASSPRQGGEKLFF	TGTGCCAGCTCTCCCAGACAGGGGGGTGAAAAACTGTTTTTT
TRBV9	TRBJ2-3	TRBD2	CASSARLAGPSGTDTQYF	TGTGCCAGCAGCGCCCGACTAGCGGGTCCCAGTGGCACAGATACGCAGTATTTT
TRBV20-1	TRBJ2-7	TRBD1	CSLEQGNEQYF	TGCAGTCTGGAACAGGGGAACGAGCAGTACTTC
TRBV5-1	TRBJ1-1	TRBD1	CASSLEGTGPGYTEAFF	TGCGCCAGCAGCTTGGAGGGGACAGGCCCCGGGTACACTGAAGCTTTCTTT